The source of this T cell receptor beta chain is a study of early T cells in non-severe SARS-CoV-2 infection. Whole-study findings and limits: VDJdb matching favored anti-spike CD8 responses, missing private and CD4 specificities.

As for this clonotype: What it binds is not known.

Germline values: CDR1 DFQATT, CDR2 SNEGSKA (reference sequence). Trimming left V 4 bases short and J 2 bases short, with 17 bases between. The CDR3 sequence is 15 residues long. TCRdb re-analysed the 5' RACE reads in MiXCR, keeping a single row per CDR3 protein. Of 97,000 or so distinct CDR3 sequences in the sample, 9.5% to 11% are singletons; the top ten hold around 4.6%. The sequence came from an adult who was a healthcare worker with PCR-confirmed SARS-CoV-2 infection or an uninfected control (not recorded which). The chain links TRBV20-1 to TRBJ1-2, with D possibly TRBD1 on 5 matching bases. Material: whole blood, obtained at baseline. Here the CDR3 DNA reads TGCAGTGCTAACATAATCGGGACGGAGAACTATGGCTACACCTTC. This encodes CSANIIGTENYGYTF.